What follows are 17 T cell receptor beta chains derived from one specimen sequenced in a study of T cell repertoires in cytomegalovirus infection. No cognate antigen is known for these TCRs. One entry per CDR3 protein, called by TCRdb with MiXCR from the reads. The sample lists about 920,000 distinct CDR3 sequences, around 31% occurring once. The sample here was cultured CD8+ T cells from PBMCs, taken from culture after CMV antigen stimulation. These TCRs come from a human donor in good health (CMV status not recorded). Some clones in this sample may be carry-over from other donors' samples.

This clonotype was detected ten times or more. The rearrangement joins TRBV7-8 to TRBJ2-5; 7 bases fit TRBD1. The length of the CDR3 is 16 residues. V lost 5 bases, J lost 5 bases, and 14 bases stayed unmatched. Looked up from germline, CDR1 is SGHVS and CDR2 is FQNEAQ. CDR3 nucleotides: TGTGCCAGCAGCCGGAGTCCGACAGGGAATGGGGAGACCCAGTACTTC. This codes for CASSRSPTGNGETQYF. Complete variable domain (other parts from reference TRBV7-8 and TRBJ2-5): GAGVSQSPRYKVAKRGQDVALRCDPISGHVSLFWYQQALGQGPEFLTYFQNEAQLDKSGLPSDRFFAERPEGSVSTLKIQRTQQEDSAVYLCASSRSPTGNGETQYFGPGTRLLVL.

The chain uses TRBV5-1 and TRBJ1-1, with 8 bases fitting TRBD1. This CDR3 has 16 amino acids. The V segment lost 3 bases and the J segment 6 bases; nucleotides outside the gene matches: 13. Germline V lookup: CDR1 SGHRS, CDR2 YFSETQ. CDR3 bases: TGCGCCAGCAGCTCCGCAGGACAGGGTGGAGGCGCTGAAGCTTTCTTT. This gives the protein CASSSAGQGGGAEAFF.

This chain connects TRBV29-1 to TRBJ2-1, with a tentative D call TRBD2 (6 bases). CDR3 length: 12 amino acids. Germline-derived CDR1 and CDR2 are SQVTM and ANQGSEA. V lost 7 bases and J 9 bases, leaving 16 bases between the germline ends. Here the CDR3 DNA reads TGCAGCGCCCGTGGTTCGGGGGTTGAGCAGTTCTTC. Its protein product is CSARGSGVEQFF.

This clonotype came up a few times. The chain carries TRBV7-9 and TRBJ2-3, with 8 bases fitting TRBD1. Trimming took 5 bases from V and 4 from J; bases not matched to a gene: 11. Germline V lookup: CDR1 SEHNR, CDR2 FQNEAQ (reference sequence). The CDR3 sequence is 16 residues long. CDR3 coding DNA: TGTGCCAGCAGCCCTCCACAGGGACAGGACGCAGATACGCAGTATTTT. It is translated as CASSPPQGQDADTQYF.

This clonotype was seen a handful of times. The chain combines TRBV11-1 with TRBJ2-3; D possibly corresponds to TRBD1 (7 bases). CDR1 SGHAT and CDR2 FQDESV come from the germline V gene (reference sequence). This CDR3 contains 19 residues. V shed 5 bases and J shed 1 base, with 25 bases lying between them. CDR3 nucleotide sequence: TGTGCCAGCAGCCCTCTTGAGGGGGCGCGGGGATTCCGCACAGATACGCAGTATTTT. Protein product: CASSPLEGARGFRTDTQYF.

The gene calls are TRBV18 and TRBJ2-7; D call uncertain. Trimming took 0 bases from V and 2 from J, leaving 8 bases between them. Germline CDR1 KGHSH, CDR2 LQKENI. This CDR3 is 14 amino acids long. DNA of the CDR3: TGTGCCAGCTCACCACCGGGCCGCACCTACGAGCAGTACTTC. Translation gives CASSPPGRTYEQYF. Variable domain in full (rest from reference TRBV18 and TRBJ2-7): NAGVMQNPRHLVRRRGQEARLRCSPMKGHSHVYWYRQLPEEGLKFMVYLQKENIIDESGMPKERFSAEFPKEGPSILRIQQVVRGDSAAYFCASSPPGRTYEQYFGPGTRLTVT.

A few counts support this clonotype. The V and J genes are TRBV6-5 and TRBJ1-4; D possibly corresponds to TRBD1 (6 bases). Trimming shortened V by 2 bases and J by 5 bases, and 9 bases separated the two germline ends. The CDR3 extends over 14 amino acids. The V gene's germline CDR1 is MNHEY and CDR2 SVGAGI. CDR3 sequence reads: CASSYEGGNEKLFF. The CDR3 nucleotides are TGTGCCAGCAGTTACGAGGGGGGAAATGAAAAACTGTTTTTT.

This clonotype has only a few counts. V gene TRBV3-1 combines with J gene TRBJ2-3, with TRBD2 as a possible D gene (6 bases). Germline lookup yields CDR1 LGHDT and CDR2 YNNKEL (reference sequence). With 6 bases removed from V and 0 bases from J, the gap between germline ends came to 13 bases. The length of the CDR3 is 15 residues. The CDR3 spells CASRLALASTDTQYF. The CDR3 coding sequence is TGTGCCAGCAGGCTAGCGTTAGCTAGCACAGATACGCAGTATTTT.

The J gene is TRBJ1-5, the V gene TRBV6-6, with D possibly being TRBD1 (5 bases). The CDR3 length is 20 residues. The V gene's germline CDR1 is MNHNY and CDR2 SVGAGI (reference sequence). V shed 4 bases and J shed 0 bases, with 25 bases lying between them. CDR3 amino acids: CASSFTHGARSAYSNQPQHF. CDR3 bases: TGTGCCAGCAGTTTCACTCACGGGGCGCGATCGGCCTATAGCAATCAGCCCCAGCATTTT.

This clonotype occurred once. An end of the junction differs from the germline gene, which may be a read error. V gene TRBV12-3 or TRBV12-4 combines with J gene TRBJ1-5, with no clear D. The CDR3 is 16 residues long. The CDR3 DNA reads as TGTACCAGCAGTTTAAACCCCCATAGTAGCAATCAGCCCCAGCATTTT. This gives the protein CTSSLNPHSSNQPQHF.

The sample holds many counts of this clonotype. The V and J genes are TRBV7-9 and TRBJ2-7; 7 nucleotides align to TRBD1. Germline-derived CDR1 and CDR2 are SEHNR and FQNEAQ (reference sequence). The CDR3 covers 14 residues. The V gene end was trimmed by 6 bases and the J gene end by 2 bases; junction bases not matched to a gene: 7. The CDR3 protein is CASSPPGQTYEQYV. CDR3 sequence (DNA): TGTGCCAGCAGTCCTCCGGGACAGACCTACGAGCAGTACGTC.

A word on this clonotype: This sequence may be a read error, since a much larger clone differs from it by one base. This sequence joins TRBV4-2 and TRBJ1-4, with a tentative D call TRBD1 (5 bases). This CDR3 has 11 amino acids. Trimming removed 7 bases from V and 8 bases from J, with 8 bases in between. Per the germline V gene, CDR1 is LGHNA and CDR2 is YNFKEQ. CDR3 sequence: CASNSGEKLFF. CDR3 nucleotide sequence: TGTGCCAGCAACTCAGGGGAAAAACTGTTTTTT.

This clonotype was found many times. This sequence joins TRBV7-2 and TRBJ1-1; D uncertain. The CDR3 has 13 residues. V was clipped by 4 bases and J by 3 bases, with 9 bases between them. The germline V gene has CDR1 SGHTA and CDR2 FQGNSA. CDR3 DNA sequence: TGTGCCAGCAGCTCCCCCGCAGACACTGAAGCTTTCTTT. Protein product: CASSSPADTEAFF.

This clonotype appeared once. This chain uses TRBV27 with TRBJ2-5; tentative D call: TRBD1 (6 bases). Trimming removed 4 bases at V and 3 bases at J, with 12 bases between. Germline V gene data show CDR1 as MNHEY and CDR2 as SMNVEV (reference sequence). CDR3 length equals 14 residues. The CDR3 loop reads CASSSTGFEETQYF. The CDR3, as DNA: TGTGCCAGCAGTTCAACAGGGTTTGAAGAGACCCAGTACTTC.

The chain recombines TRBV6-6 with TRBJ2-1; TRBD2 matches at 9 bases. CDR3 length: 19 amino acids. V was clipped by 5 bases and J by 4 bases; unmatched bases: 18. From germline, CDR1 is MNHNY and CDR2 SVGAGI (reference sequence). CDR3 loop: CASSPRGYQLAGDYNEQFF. As DNA, the CDR3 is TGTGCCAGCAGTCCCAGAGGATACCAGTTAGCGGGGGATTACAATGAGCAGTTCTTC.

The chain has TRBV6-1 and TRBJ2-1; perhaps TRBD2 as D (5 bases). The CDR3 runs to 11 residues. In germline, CDR1 is MNHNS, CDR2 SASEGT. Trimming took off 3 bases at V and 9 bases at J, with 6 bases between the two ends. The DNA of the CDR3 is TGTGCCAGCAGTGAGGCGGGTGAGCAGTTCTTC. This encodes CASSEAGEQFF.

This chain links TRBV15 with TRBJ2-3; a weak D match, TRBD1 (6 bases). This CDR3 has 16 amino acids. Germline loops: CDR1 LNHNV, CDR2 YYDKDF (reference sequence). The V end lost 5 bases, the J end lost 5 bases, and 20 bases lay between the germline ends. The CDR3 loop reads CATSGQGKGVGDTQYF. The CDR3 nucleotides read TGTGCCACCAGCGGGCAGGGGAAGGGTGTCGGAGATACGCAGTATTTT.